The 7 T cell receptor beta chains in this list originate from one sample, sequenced in a study of beta chain features in type 1 diabetes. Expressed TCRB transcripts were sequenced, since all the RNA that had been isolated was reverse transcribed. The method was immunoSEQ multiplex PCR; TCRdb's version includes in-frame clones alone and lacks a portion of them. The sample lists about 370,000 clones, roughly 15% occurring once. Input material: naive CD4+ T cells from blood. The receptor set was obtained from a woman aged 18-29 years in good health.

This clone was counted a few times. This rearrangement joins TRBV30 to TRBJ1-1; D might be TRBD1 (5 bases). This CDR3 comprises 13 residues. V was shortened by 3 bases and J by 4 bases, with 12 bases between the two germline ends. CDR1 is GTSNPN, CDR2 SVGIG, per germline (reference sequence). CDR3 loop: CAWSFAGSTEAFF. CDR3 DNA sequence: TGTGCCTGGAGCTTTGCAGGGTCCACTGAAGCTTTCTTT.

This clone was counted only a few times. This sequence joins TRBV7-2 and TRBJ2-1; the match to TRBD2 covers 10 bases. There are 16 residues in the CDR3. The trim removed 2 bases at V and 5 bases at J, leaving 6 bases unmatched. Germline V gene lookup returns CDR1 SGHTA and CDR2 FQGNSA. CDR3 in DNA: TGTGCCAGCAGCTTAAAGGTAGCGGGAGGAAACAATGAGCAGTTCTTC. Its protein product is CASSLKVAGGNNEQFF.

The chain combines TRBV6-1 with TRBJ2-7; perhaps TRBD2 as D (6 bases). Trimming removed 4 bases at V and 2 bases at J, with 18 bases between. In germline, CDR1 is MNHNS, CDR2 SASEGT. There are 16 residues in the CDR3. CDR3 region: CASSGANPGVPYEQYF. The DNA for the CDR3 is TGTGCCAGCAGTGGTGCCAACCCGGGAGTCCCCTACGAGCAGTACTTC.

This clone was detected a few times. V is TRBV9 and J is TRBJ1-1; the match to TRBD1 covers 7 bases. CDR3 length: 15 residues. The V and J ends lost 7 bases and 0 bases, in that order; junction bases with no gene match: 9. Germline V CDR1 and CDR2: SGDLS, YYNGEE. The CDR3 nucleotides read TGTGCCAGCTGGCCGGCAGGGGGAATGAACACTGAAGCTTTCTTT. Protein: CASWPAGGMNTEAFF.

The chain recombines TRBV4-2 with TRBJ1-5; 9 bases fit TRBD1. Trimming cost V 0 bases and J 5 bases; bases outside gene matches: 8. CDR1 is LGHNA, CDR2 YNFKEQ, per germline. This CDR3 has 17 residues. The CDR3 DNA reads TGTGCCAGCAGCCAAGATCCGGGACAGGGAGGCCATCAGCCCCAGCATTTT. The encoded protein is CASSQDPGQGGHQPQHF.

This chain joins TRBV15 and TRBJ1-2; no definite D call. With 1 base removed from V and 4 bases from J, the gap between germline ends came to 13 bases. This CDR3 contains 15 residues. The germline V gene encodes CDR1 LNHNV and CDR2 YYDKDF (reference sequence). CDR3 region: CATSRGVGSSYGYTF. The CDR3 nucleotides read TGTGCCACCAGCAGAGGCGTGGGCAGTAGCTATGGCTACACCTTC.

The chain is built from TRBV9 and TRBJ1-2; D is perhaps TRBD1 (5 bases). Trimming left V 0 bases short and J 7 bases short, with 10 bases between. Germline CDR1 and CDR2: SGDLS and YYNGEE. The CDR3 is 13 residues long. CDR3 sequence reads: CASSVEGVGGYTF. CDR3 coding DNA: TGTGCCAGCAGCGTAGAAGGGGTCGGTGGCTACACCTTC.